This T cell receptor beta chain was documented in a study of post-analysis software for immune sequencing data. About the research overall: Progressive-relapsing, secondary progressive and relapsing-remitting multiple sclerosis were among the disease courses included.

Unique molecular identifiers tagged the TCR beta cDNA libraries. TCRdb analysed the PCR reads with MiXCR anew, one entry per CDR3 protein. The sample records hundreds of thousands of distinct CDR3 sequences, 55% to 70% being singletons. The J segment lost 2 bases and the V segment lost 3 bases, leaving 7 bases of the junction unmatched. The CDR3 contains 17 residues. This clonotype was seen only once. Its antigen is as yet unknown. Study-level results: Relative to controls, patients had a few TRBV segments at higher frequency, with TRBV5-6, TRBV5-1 and TRBV20-1 among these. Under the F measure, samples that were prepared in one batch clustered strongly together.

The sequence came from a girl aged 2-10 years with multiple sclerosis. V usage is TRBV12-3 or TRBV12-4 and J usage is TRBJ2-7; 13 bases line up with TRBD2. Sequenced sample: blood. CDR3 region: CASSFGTSGEVPYEQYF. The DNA for the CDR3 is TGTGCCAGCAGTTTCGGGACTAGCGGGGAGGTACCCTACGAGCAGTACTTC.